Listed below are T cell receptor beta chains from one sample, sequenced in a study of CD8 T cells in Susac syndrome. TCRdb reprocessed the immunoSEQ multiplex PCR reads via MiXCR and lists one record per CDR3 protein. The sample lists some 130,000 distinct CDR3 sequences; just under 95% were seen once. Sample: CD8+ T cells from PBMCs. The receptors come from a human donor with Susac syndrome. The CDR3 runs from the conserved cysteine through the conserved F or W. D genes are given only for firm matches.

v_call	d_call	j_call	cdr3_aa	cdr3_nt
TRBV12-5	.	TRBJ2-1	CASIPSSYNEQFF	TGTGCTAGCATCCCGAGCTCCTACAATGAGCAGTTCTTC
TRBV18	.	TRBJ2-3	CASSPSGLPSTDTQYF	TGTGCCAGCTCACCATCGGGACTCCCTAGCACAGATACGCAGTATTTT
TRBV7-2	TRBD2	TRBJ2-7	CASSLGLAGTYEQYF	TGTGCCAGCAGCTTGGGCCTAGCGGGAACCTACGAGCAGTACTTC
TRBV28	.	TRBJ2-5	CASSFTRVQYF	TGTGCCAGCAGTTTCACCAGGGTCCAGTACTTC
TRBV24-1	.	TRBJ2-1	CATSDLSGGTYNEQFF	TGTGCCACCAGTGATTTGTCCGGCGGTACCTACAATGAGCAGTTCTTC
TRBV29-1	.	TRBJ1-1	CSAVVWAIEAFF	TGCAGCGCCGTCGTTTGGGCTATTGAAGCTTTCTTT
TRBV29-1	.	TRBJ1-1	CSVDTFPGFMNTEAFF	TGCAGCGTCGACACGTTCCCCGGATTCATGAACACTGAAGCTTTCTTT
TRBV27	.	TRBJ2-5	CASSPRGASPGETQYF	TGTGCCAGCAGCCCTCGTGGTGCCTCCCCGGGAGAGACCCAGTACTTC
TRBV4-1	.	TRBJ2-7	CASSHSDNPPSYEQYF	TGCGCCAGCAGCCATTCTGACAACCCTCCCTCCTACGAGCAGTACTTC
TRBV4-1	.	TRBJ1-2	CASSQERQQDGYTF	TGCGCCAGCAGCCAAGAGAGGCAGCAGGATGGCTACACCTTC
TRBV28	.	TRBJ2-5	CASSPGPRPGQETQYF	TGTGCCAGCAGTCCGGGACCTAGACCGGGCCAAGAGACCCAGTACTTC
TRBV3-1	.	TRBJ1-2	CASSQYLDSLNYGYTF	TGTGCCAGCAGCCAATACCTGGACAGCCTCAACTATGGCTACACCTTC
TRBV28	.	TRBJ2-6	CASSTGLTGANVLTF	TGTGCCAGCAGCACGGGACTGACGGGGGCCAACGTCCTGACTTTC
TRBV7-6	.	TRBJ2-2	CASSLGGSGTGELFF	TGTGCCAGCAGCTTAGGGGGTTCCGGGACCGGGGAGCTGTTTTTT